This T cell receptor (beta chain) was recovered during a study of CD8 T cells in Susac syndrome. In the case of this clonotype: Its target is unknown.

The RNA, about 0.5 to 1 ug, was put through reverse transcription using random hexamers. Across 54 Vbeta and 13 Jbeta, immunoSEQ multiplex PCR amplified TCR beta CDR3. TCRdb recomputed calls from the immunoSEQ multiplex PCR reads with MiXCR, one row per CDR3 protein. The table includes roughly 150,000 distinct CDR3 sequences, around 96% detected once. General study findings and limits: In its TCR sequencing and HLA analysis, the study acknowledged that the number of individuals was relatively small.

Germline CDR1 MGHRA, CDR2 YSYEKL. V gave up 2 bases and J gave up 3 bases; unmatched junction bases: 6. The CDR3 runs to 15 residues. The V call is TRBV4-1, the J call TRBJ2-5; 7 nucleotides agree with TRBD1. Sequences were obtained from CD8+ T cells from PBMCs. The receptor was isolated from a human donor with multiple sclerosis. The CDR3 here is CASSQIRTGEETQYF. As DNA, the CDR3 is TGCGCCAGCAGCCAAATTCGGACAGGAGAAGAGACCCAGTACTTC.